This T cell receptor beta chain was sequenced in a study of blood T cell repertoires in COVID-19. Study as a whole: Sites in the United States, Italy and Spain provided acute and convalescent COVID-19 samples.

This clone appeared once. The protocol was immunoSEQ multiplex PCR, while the TCRdb copy is restricted to in-frame clones and leaves out a portion. The table records 150,000 or so clones, around 80% of them present only once. The sample consisted of PBMCs or T cells enriched from blood (not recorded which). This sequence originates from a woman between 45 and 60 years old who had recovered from COVID-19.

The CDR3 is CASSLGGQNGYTF. The CDR3 region has the DNA TGCGCCAGCAGCTTGGGTGGACAAAACGGCTACACCTTC. This chain links TRBV5-1 with TRBJ1-2; possibly TRBD1 for D (5 bases). From germline, CDR1 is SGHRS and CDR2 YFSETQ. Trimming left V 0 bases short and J 8 bases short, with 11 bases between. CDR3 length: 13 amino acids.